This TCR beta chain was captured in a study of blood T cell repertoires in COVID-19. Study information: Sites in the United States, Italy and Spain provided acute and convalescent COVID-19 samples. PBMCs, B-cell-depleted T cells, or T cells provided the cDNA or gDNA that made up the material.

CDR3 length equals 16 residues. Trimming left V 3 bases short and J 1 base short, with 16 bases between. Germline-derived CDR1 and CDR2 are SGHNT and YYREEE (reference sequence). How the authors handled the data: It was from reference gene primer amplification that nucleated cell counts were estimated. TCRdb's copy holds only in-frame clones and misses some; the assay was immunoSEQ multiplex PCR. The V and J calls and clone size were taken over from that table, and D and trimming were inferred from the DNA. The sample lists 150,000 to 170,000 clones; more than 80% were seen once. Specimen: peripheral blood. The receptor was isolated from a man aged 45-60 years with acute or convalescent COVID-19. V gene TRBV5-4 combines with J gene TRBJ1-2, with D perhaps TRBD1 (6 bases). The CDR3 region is CASSSAPGHSNYGYTF. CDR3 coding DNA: TGTGCCAGCAGCTCAGCACCGGGACACAGTAACTATGGCTACACCTTC.